A selection of T cell receptor beta chains follows, all from one sample in a study of memory CD4+ T cells and cytomegalovirus serostatus. Clones were read by immunoSEQ multiplex PCR, and TCRdb kept only the in-frame ones, dropping some. The table has more than 35,000 clones, 79% seen once. The sequencing input was memory CD4+ T cells from blood. Receptors originate from an adult in good health and CMV-seropositive. The CDR3 runs from the conserved cysteine through the conserved F or W. The order of the fields is V gene, J gene, clone size, D gene, CDR3 DNA, CDR3 protein. A D gene is named only where the DNA matches it firmly. Clone size is shown for a subset of rows, as once, few, many or a class of expanded clone.

TRBV7-2,TRBJ2-1,-,-,TGTGCCAGCAGCTCTGGGGGGGAGCAGTTCTTC,CASSSGGEQFF
TRBV7-2,TRBJ2-5,-,-,TGTGCCAGCAGCTTAAACCCAGCGGGAGAGACCCAGTACTTC,CASSLNPAGETQYF
TRBV5-1,TRBJ2-1,-,-,TGCGCCAGCAGCTTGAAACAGCCGAGCTCCTACAATGAGCAGTTCTTC,CASSLKQPSSYNEQFF
TRBV9,TRBJ2-3,-,-,TGTGCCAGCAGCGTACAGGGAGGCACAGATACGCAGTATTTT,CASSVQGGTDTQYF
TRBV6-1,TRBJ1-1,once,TRBD1,TGTGCCAGCAGTGAGATGACAGGGCGGGGACCTGAAGCTTTCTTT,CASSEMTGRGPEAFF
TRBV5-4,TRBJ2-2,-,TRBD2,TGTGCCAGCAGCTCGAGCGGGGGGGCGGTCACCGGGGAGCTGTTTTTT,CASSSSGGAVTGELFF
TRBV14,TRBJ2-3,-,-,TGTGCCAGCAGCCCAACCGGACTATATACGCAGTATTTT,CASSPTGLYTQYF
TRBV7-8,TRBJ1-2,-,TRBD1,TGTGCCAGCAGCTTTCGGCGCACCGGGACAGCTTATGGCTACACCTTC,CASSFRRTGTAYGYTF
TRBV29-1,TRBJ1-2,once,-,TGCAGCGTGGGATCGGACAGCAACTATGGCTACACCTTC,CSVGSDSNYGYTF
TRBV4-1,TRBJ2-1,-,TRBD2,TGCGCCAGCAGCCAAGTCCTAGCGGGGGGTTATGAGCAGTTCTTC,CASSQVLAGGYEQFF
TRBV4-3,TRBJ1-1,-,-,TGCGCCAGCAGCCACACCCAGGGTACTGAAGCTTTCTTT,CASSHTQGTEAFF
TRBV7-9,TRBJ2-7,-,TRBD2,TGTGCCAGCAGCTTAGCGCTCGCGGGAGGGAACTACGAGCAGTACTTC,CASSLALAGGNYEQYF
TRBV5-6,TRBJ2-5,-,TRBD2,TGTGCCAGCAGCTTGTTTGGGACTAGTGAAGAGACCCAGTACTTC,CASSLFGTSEETQYF
TRBV19,TRBJ1-1,-,-,TGTGCCAGTAGTCGGGAGGGAAGAGGGACTGAAGCTTTCTTT,CASSREGRGTEAFF
TRBV5-1,TRBJ2-1,-,TRBD1,TGCGCCAGCAGCTTGGACGGGACAGGGTTGGATGAGCAGTTCTTC,CASSLDGTGLDEQFF
TRBV14,TRBJ2-1,-,-,TGTGCCAGCAGAGGGCCGGGGGGCGGTGAGCAGTTCTTC,CASRGPGGGEQFF
TRBV27,TRBJ2-7,-,-,TGTGCCAGCAGCCGCTACGGTAGAGAGGACTACGAGCAGTACTTC,CASSRYGREDYEQYF
TRBV5-1,TRBJ1-2,-,-,TGCGCCAGCCAGAGCGGCTCCGCGTTCCCCTATGGCTACACCTTC,CASQSGSAFPYGYTF
TRBV10-3,TRBJ2-3,-,-,TGTGCCATCAGGGGGGCAGGGGGCACAGATACGCAGTATTTT,CAIRGAGGTDTQYF
TRBV5-5,TRBJ2-6,-,-,TGTGCCAGCCACATAAATGTCGCACAAAGTCGGGCCAACGTCCTGACTTTC,CASHINVAQSRANVLTF
TRBV18,TRBJ1-4,-,TRBD1,TGTGCCAGCTCACCTGGACAGGGAAAAGGTGAAAAACTGTTTTTT,CASSPGQGKGEKLFF
TRBV2,TRBJ1-2,-,-,TGTGCCAGCAATGTGAGTCCCACTTACTTCTCCCACTATGGCTACACCTTC,CASNVSPTYFSHYGYTF
TRBV4-2,TRBJ2-1,once,-,TGTGCCAGCAGCCAAGACTTCACGGTCTACAATGAGCAGTTCTTC,CASSQDFTVYNEQFF
TRBV6-5,TRBJ1-2,-,-,TGTGCCAGCAGTTACTCCGAGGGAGGCGGCTACACCTTC,CASSYSEGGGYTF
TRBV10-3,TRBJ1-6,-,-,TGTGCCATCAGTGAGTCTACAGGGTTACAAAATTCACCCCTCCACTTT,CAISESTGLQNSPLHF
TRBV4-2,TRBJ2-5,-,-,TGTGCCAGCAGCCAAGATGGCCGACACGGGAGTAGCGAGACCCAGTACTTC,CASSQDGRHGSSETQYF
TRBV6-1,TRBJ1-2,once,TRBD1,TGTGCCAGCAGTGTTGGGACAGTGCAGGCTAACTATGGCTACACCTTC,CASSVGTVQANYGYTF
TRBV19,TRBJ1-1,few,-,TGTGCCAGTAGTACCCCGGGGGGGCTGAGAACTGAAGCTTTCTTT,CASSTPGGLRTEAFF
TRBV7-3,TRBJ1-5,-,-,TGTGCCAGCAGCTTTACTGGGCGGGAACAGCCCCAGCATTTT,CASSFTGREQPQHF
TRBV15,TRBJ1-1,-,TRBD1,TGTGCCACCAGCAGAGGAGGGGGCCAGCACACTGAAGCTTTCTTT,CATSRGGGQHTEAFF
TRBV19,TRBJ2-2,-,-,TGTGCCAGTAGTGCACAGACGAACACCGGGGAGCTGTTTTTT,CASSAQTNTGELFF
TRBV7-2,TRBJ2-3,-,-,TGTGCCAGCAGCCATGTCACTGGTGATACGCAGTATTTT,CASSHVTGDTQYF
TRBV15,TRBJ2-7,-,TRBD2,TGTGCCACCAGCAGAGTTGTAGCGGGGGGGTGGTACGAGCAGTACTTC,CATSRVVAGGWYEQYF
TRBV7-2,TRBJ2-1,once,-,TGTGCCAGCAGCTTAGGGGCCTACAATGAGCAGTTCTTC,CASSLGAYNEQFF
TRBV2,TRBJ1-2,-,TRBD1,TGTGCCAGCACGACCCGACCGGGACAGGGCGTCTATGGCTACACCTTC,CASTTRPGQGVYGYTF
TRBV7-9,TRBJ2-2,-,-,TGTGCCAGCAGCCGAGACTCAGCGAACACCGGGGAGCTGTTTTTT,CASSRDSANTGELFF
TRBV6-5,TRBJ1-6,few,TRBD1,TGTGCCAGCAGTTACTCAGGGACAGGGGAAAATTCACCCCTCCACTTT,CASSYSGTGENSPLHF
TRBV28,TRBJ1-1,-,-,TGTGCCAGCAGGTCCCAGGGAGGCGCTTTCTTT,CASRSQGGAFF
TRBV28,TRBJ2-5,-,TRBD1,TGTGCCAGCAGTAGTACCGGGACAGGGGGACAAGAGACCCAGTACTTC,CASSSTGTGGQETQYF
TRBV29-1,TRBJ1-2,once,-,TGCAGCCAAACGGACGGCTTCTATGGCTACACCTTC,CSQTDGFYGYTF
TRBV29-1,TRBJ1-1,-,-,TGCAGCGTCCTCCAACCAGGGAACACTGAAGCTTTCTTT,CSVLQPGNTEAFF
TRBV7-8,TRBJ2-6,-,-,TGTGCCAGCAGCTACAGGGCTGGGGCCAACGTCCTGACTTTC,CASSYRAGANVLTF
TRBV2,TRBJ2-7,-,TRBD1,TGTGCCAGCGCCCTTGGGGGACAGGGGACCTACGAGCAGTACTTC,CASALGGQGTYEQYF
TRBV14,TRBJ2-1,few,TRBD2,TGTGCCAGCAGGTTCAGCGGGGGGGAGCAGTTCTTC,CASRFSGGEQFF
TRBV4-2,TRBJ2-7,-,-,TGTGCCAGCAGCCAAGTCGGAGCGGAACAGTACTTC,CASSQVGAEQYF
TRBV2,TRBJ2-1,-,TRBD2,TGTGCCAGCAATCCTCGGGCGGGGGGGCCCAATGAGCAGTTCTTC,CASNPRAGGPNEQFF
TRBV29-1,TRBJ2-3,few,-,TGCAGCGGAGTACTAGATACGCAGTATTTT,CSGVLDTQYF
TRBV25-1,TRBJ1-1,-,-,TGTGCCAGCAGTACCCGGACCGGGAACACTGAAGCTTTCTTT,CASSTRTGNTEAFF
TRBV2,TRBJ1-3,few,TRBD1,TGTGCCAGCAGAGGGACAGTCACGGGAAACACCATATATTTT,CASRGTVTGNTIYF
TRBV10-3,TRBJ2-5,once,-,TGTGCCATCAGTGGTCAGGGAAAGACCCAGTACTTC,CAISGQGKTQYF
TRBV29-1,TRBJ2-5,-,-,TGCGGCGTTGAGGATGGACAGGCGGGGGAGACCCAGTACTTC,CGVEDGQAGETQYF
TRBV5-4,TRBJ2-7,-,-,TGTGCCAGCAGCTTGGGTGGAGGTTTCTTCGGGATCGAGCAGTACTTC,CASSLGGGFFGIEQYF
TRBV18,TRBJ1-2,-,TRBD1,TGTGCCAGCTTACGTACCGGGACAGACTTCTATGGCTACACCTTC,CASLRTGTDFYGYTF
TRBV5-4,TRBJ2-5,-,-,TGTGCCAGCAGCTTCGGTAGTCGTGTACAAGAGACCCAGTACTTC,CASSFGSRVQETQYF